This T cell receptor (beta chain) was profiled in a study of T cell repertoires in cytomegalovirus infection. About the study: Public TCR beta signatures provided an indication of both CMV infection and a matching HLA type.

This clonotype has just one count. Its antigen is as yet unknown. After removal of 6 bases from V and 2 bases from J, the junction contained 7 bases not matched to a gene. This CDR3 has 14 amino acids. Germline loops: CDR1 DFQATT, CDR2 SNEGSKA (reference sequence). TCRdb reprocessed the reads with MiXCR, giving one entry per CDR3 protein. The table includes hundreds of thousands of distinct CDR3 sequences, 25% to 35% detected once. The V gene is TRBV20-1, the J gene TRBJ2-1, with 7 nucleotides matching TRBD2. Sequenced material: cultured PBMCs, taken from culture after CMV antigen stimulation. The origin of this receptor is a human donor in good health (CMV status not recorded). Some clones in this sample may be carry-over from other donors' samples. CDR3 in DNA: TGCAGTGCCTTAGCGAGCGGGGCCTACAATGAGCAGTTCTTC. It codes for CSALASGAYNEQFF.